The clone carrying this T cell receptor beta chain appeared many times. The sample belongs to a study of CD8 T cells in ankylosing spondylitis. Germline V gives CDR1 DFQATT, CDR2 SNEGSKA (reference sequence). CDR3 length: 15 amino acids. Between the trimmed V and J ends, which lost 5 bases and 3 bases, there was a span of 18 bases. Library preparation for TCR beta used quantitative 5'-RACE with molecular barcodes. TCRdb re-called the 5' RACE reads through MiXCR, storing one row per CDR3 protein. Of about 130,000 distinct CDR3 sequences in the sample, approximately 9.9% are singletons; the top ten hold approximately 3.3%.

Sequencing input: blood, either unsorted or a sorted T cell fraction (not recorded which). This chain uses TRBV20-1 with TRBJ2-3, with D unresolved. The sequence derives from a male donor with ankylosing spondylitis or in good health (not recorded which). The CDR3, as DNA: TGCAGTGCTGGGTTAAGTTTAGCTGGGACAGATACGCAGTATTTT. Translation gives CSAGLSLAGTDTQYF.